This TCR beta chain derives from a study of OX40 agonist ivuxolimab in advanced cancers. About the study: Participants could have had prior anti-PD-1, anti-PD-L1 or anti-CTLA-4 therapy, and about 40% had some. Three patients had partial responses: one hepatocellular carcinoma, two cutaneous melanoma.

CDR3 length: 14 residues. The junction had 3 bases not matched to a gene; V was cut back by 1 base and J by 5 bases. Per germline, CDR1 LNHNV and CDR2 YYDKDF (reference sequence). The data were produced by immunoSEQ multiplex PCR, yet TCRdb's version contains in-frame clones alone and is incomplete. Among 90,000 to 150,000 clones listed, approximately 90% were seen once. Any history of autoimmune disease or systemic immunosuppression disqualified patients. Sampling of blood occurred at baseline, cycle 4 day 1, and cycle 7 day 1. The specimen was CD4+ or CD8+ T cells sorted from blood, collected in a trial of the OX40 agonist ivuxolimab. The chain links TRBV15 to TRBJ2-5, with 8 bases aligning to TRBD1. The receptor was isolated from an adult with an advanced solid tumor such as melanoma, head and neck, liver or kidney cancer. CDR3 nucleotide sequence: TGTGCCACCAGCAGAGGGACAGGGAGGGAGACCCAGTACTTC. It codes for CATSRGTGRETQYF. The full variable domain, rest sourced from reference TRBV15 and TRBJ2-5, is DAMVIQNPRYQVTQFGKPVTLSCSQTLNHNVMYWYQQKSSQAPKLLFHYYDKDFNNEADTPDNFQSRRPNTSFCFLDIRSPGLGDTAMYLCATSRGTGRETQYFGPGTRLLVL.